This T cell receptor (beta chain) stems from a study of cytomegalovirus exposure and HLA in healthy donors. Primers for the PCR totalled 60 Vbeta and 13 Jbeta. Data came from immunoSEQ multiplex PCR; TCRdb stores just in-frame clones and leaves some out. This sample yields 110,000 to 150,000 clones, of which 75% are seen a single time; 3.3% belongs to the top ten. Sequencing was performed on PBMCs. This receptor was obtained from a man aged 40-49 years in good health and CMV-seronegative.

The CDR3 is CASSLREKDTQYF. As DNA, the CDR3 is TGTGCCAGCAGTTTGCGGGAGAAAGATACGCAGTATTTT. V is TRBV6-5 and J is TRBJ2-3, with 7 bases aligning to TRBD2. Unmatched junction bases numbered 3, after V lost 4 bases and J lost 5 bases. The germline CDR1 and CDR2 sequences are MNHEY and SVGAGI. The CDR3 extends over 13 amino acids.